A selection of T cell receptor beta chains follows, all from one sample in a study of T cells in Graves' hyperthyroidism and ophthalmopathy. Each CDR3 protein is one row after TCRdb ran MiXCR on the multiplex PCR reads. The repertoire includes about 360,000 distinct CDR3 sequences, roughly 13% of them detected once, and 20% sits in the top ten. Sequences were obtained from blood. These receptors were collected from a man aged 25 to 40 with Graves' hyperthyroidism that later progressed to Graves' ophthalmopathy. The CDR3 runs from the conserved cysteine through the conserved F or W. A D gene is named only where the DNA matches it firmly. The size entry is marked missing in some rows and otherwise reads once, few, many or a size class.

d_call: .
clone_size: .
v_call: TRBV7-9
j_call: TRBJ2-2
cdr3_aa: CASSLQGYTGELFF
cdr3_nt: TGTGCCAGCAGCTTACAGGGGTACACCGGGGAGCTGTTTTTT

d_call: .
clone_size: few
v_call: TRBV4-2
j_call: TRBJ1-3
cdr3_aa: CASSQDSTSGNTIYF
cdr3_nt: TGTGCCAGCAGCCAAGATTCAACCTCTGGAAACACCATATATTTT

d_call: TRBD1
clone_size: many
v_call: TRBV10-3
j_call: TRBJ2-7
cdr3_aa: CAISVSRDRPYEQYF
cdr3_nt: TGTGCCATCAGTGTATCCCGGGACAGGCCCTACGAGCAGTACTTC

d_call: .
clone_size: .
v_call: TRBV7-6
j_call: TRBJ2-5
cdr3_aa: CASSLVSFEETQYF
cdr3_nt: TGTGCCAGCAGTCTAGTATCGTTTGAAGAGACCCAGTACTTC

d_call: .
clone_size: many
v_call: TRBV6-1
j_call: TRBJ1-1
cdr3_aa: CASSGVYDTEAFF
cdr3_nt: TGTGCCAGTTCAGGGGTTTACGACACTGAAGCTTTCTTT

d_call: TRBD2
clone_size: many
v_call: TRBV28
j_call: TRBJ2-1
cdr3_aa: CASSSGGGLSSYNEQFF
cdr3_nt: TGTGCCAGCAGTTCCGGGGGGGGGCTAAGCTCCTACAATGAGCAGTTCTTC

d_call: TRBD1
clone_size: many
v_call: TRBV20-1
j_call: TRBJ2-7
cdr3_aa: CSVPGQGDYEQYF
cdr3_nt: TGCAGTGTTCCGGGACAGGGGGACTACGAGCAGTACTTC

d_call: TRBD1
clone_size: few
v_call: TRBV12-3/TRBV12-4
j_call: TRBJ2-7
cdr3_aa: CASSLTPGQGRSEQYF
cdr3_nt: TGTGCCAGCAGCCTCACCCCGGGACAGGGTAGGTCCGAGCAGTACTTC

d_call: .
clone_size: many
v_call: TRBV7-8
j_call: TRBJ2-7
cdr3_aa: CASSTMFSSYEQYF
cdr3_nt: TGTGCCAGCAGCACCATGTTCTCTAGCTACGAGCAGTACTTC

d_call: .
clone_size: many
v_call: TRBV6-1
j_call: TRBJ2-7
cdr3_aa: CASSEVGLWRSRYEQYF
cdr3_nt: TGTGCCAGCAGTGAAGTGGGTTTGTGGAGGTCCCGCTACGAGCAGTACTTC

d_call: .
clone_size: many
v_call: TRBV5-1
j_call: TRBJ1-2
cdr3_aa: CASSLSRDYGYTF
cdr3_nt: TGCGCCAGCAGCTTGAGCAGGGACTATGGCTACACCTTC

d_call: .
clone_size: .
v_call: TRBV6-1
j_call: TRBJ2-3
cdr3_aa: CASIPLRPTDTQYF
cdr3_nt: TGTGCCAGCATTCCCTTGAGACCCACAGATACGCAGTATTTT

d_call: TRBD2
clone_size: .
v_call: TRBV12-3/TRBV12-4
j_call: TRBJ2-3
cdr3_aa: CASSSRGAGDTQYF
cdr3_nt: TGTGCCAGCAGCTCGCGGGGGGCTGGAGATACGCAGTATTTT

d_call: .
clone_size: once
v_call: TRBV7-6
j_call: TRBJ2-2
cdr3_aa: CASSLTTGTGELFF
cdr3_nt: TGTGCCAGCAGTTTAACGACAGGCACCGGGGAGCTGTTTTTT

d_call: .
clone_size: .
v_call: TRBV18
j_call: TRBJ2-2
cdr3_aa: CASSPPAGQLNTGELFF
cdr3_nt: TGTGCCAGCTCACCACCGGCTGGACAGTTGAACACCGGGGAGCTGTTTTTT

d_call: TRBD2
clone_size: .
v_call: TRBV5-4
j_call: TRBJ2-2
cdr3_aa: CASSLVLAGGNTGELFF
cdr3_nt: TGTGCCAGCAGCTTGGTACTAGCGGGGGGAAACACCGGGGAGCTGTTTTTT

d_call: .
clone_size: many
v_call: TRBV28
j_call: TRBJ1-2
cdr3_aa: CASSLILAGAPANYGYTF
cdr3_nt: TGTGCCAGCAGTTTAATTCTGGCTGGGGCCCCAGCTAACTATGGCTACACCTTC

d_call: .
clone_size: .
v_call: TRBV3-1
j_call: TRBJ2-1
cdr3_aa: CASSLASTYNEQFF
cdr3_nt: TGTGCCAGCAGCCTTGCGAGCACCTACAATGAGCAGTTCTTC

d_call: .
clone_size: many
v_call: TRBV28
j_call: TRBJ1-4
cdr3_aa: CASSPRVPYNEKLFF
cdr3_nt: TGTGCCAGCAGTCCCCGTGTCCCTTATAATGAAAAACTGTTTTTT

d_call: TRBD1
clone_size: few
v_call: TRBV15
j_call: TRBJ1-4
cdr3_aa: CATSRRGLNEKLFF
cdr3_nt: TGTGCCACCAGTAGAAGGGGGCTTAATGAAAAACTGTTTTTT

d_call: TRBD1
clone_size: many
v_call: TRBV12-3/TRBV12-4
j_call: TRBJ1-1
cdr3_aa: CASSYGTAEAFF
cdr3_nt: TGTGCCAGCAGTTACGGGACAGCTGAAGCTTTCTTT

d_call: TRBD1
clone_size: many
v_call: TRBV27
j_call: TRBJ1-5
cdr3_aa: CASRRDSRSNQPQHF
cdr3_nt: TGTGCCAGCAGACGGGACAGTCGTAGCAATCAGCCCCAGCATTTT

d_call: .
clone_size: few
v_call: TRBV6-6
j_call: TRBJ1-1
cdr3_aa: CASSYSPTNTEAFF
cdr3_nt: TGTGCCAGCAGTTACTCACCGACGAACACTGAAGCTTTCTTT

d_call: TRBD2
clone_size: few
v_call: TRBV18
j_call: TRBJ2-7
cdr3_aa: CASSPIAGGRYEQYF
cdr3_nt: TGTGCCAGCTCACCAATCGCGGGGGGACGCTACGAGCAGTACTTC

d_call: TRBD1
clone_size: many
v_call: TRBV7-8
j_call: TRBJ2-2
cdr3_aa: CASSGMTGHTGELFF
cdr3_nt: TGTGCCAGCAGCGGAATGACAGGGCACACCGGGGAGCTGTTTTTT

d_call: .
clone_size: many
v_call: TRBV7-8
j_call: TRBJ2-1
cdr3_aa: CASSLVRDPRLNEQFF
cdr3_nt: TGTGCCAGCAGCTTAGTCCGGGACCCTCGCCTCAATGAGCAGTTCTTC

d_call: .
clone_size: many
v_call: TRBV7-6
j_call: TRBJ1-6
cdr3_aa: CASSLGARNSPLHF
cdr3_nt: TGTGCCAGCAGCCTAGGGGCTCGTAATTCACCCCTCCACTTT

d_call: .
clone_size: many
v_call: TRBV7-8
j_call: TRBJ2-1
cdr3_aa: CASSSGAPPYNEQFF
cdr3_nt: TGTGCCAGCAGCTCGGGGGCGCCCCCCTACAATGAGCAGTTCTTC

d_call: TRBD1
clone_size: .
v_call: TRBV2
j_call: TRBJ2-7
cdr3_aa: CASSEDRGRDYEQYF
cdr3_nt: TGTGCCAGCAGTGAAGACAGGGGGCGTGATTACGAGCAGTACTTC

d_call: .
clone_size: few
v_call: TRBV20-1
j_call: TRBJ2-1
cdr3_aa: CSALGTFLYNEQFF
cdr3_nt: TGCAGTGCCTTGGGAACCTTTCTTTACAATGAGCAGTTCTTC

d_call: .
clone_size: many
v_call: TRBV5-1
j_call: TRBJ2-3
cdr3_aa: CASSGLTDTQYF
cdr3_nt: TGCGCCAGCAGCGGACTCACAGATACGCAGTATTTT

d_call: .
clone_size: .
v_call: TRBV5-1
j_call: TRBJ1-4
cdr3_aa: CASSLEQALANEKLFF
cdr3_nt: TGCGCCAGCAGCTTGGAACAGGCATTGGCTAATGAAAAACTGTTTTTT

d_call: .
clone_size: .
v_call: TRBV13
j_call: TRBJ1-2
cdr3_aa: CASDMQANYGYTF
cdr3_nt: TGTGCCAGTGACATGCAAGCTAACTATGGCTACACCTTC

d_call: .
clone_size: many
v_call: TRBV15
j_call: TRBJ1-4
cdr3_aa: CATSRVGATNEKLFF
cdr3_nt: TGTGCCACCAGCAGAGTGGGCGCAACTAATGAAAAACTGTTTTTT

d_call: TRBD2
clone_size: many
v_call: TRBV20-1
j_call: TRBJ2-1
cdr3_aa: CSARARTSGSYNEQFF
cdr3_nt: TGCAGTGCTAGAGCCCGGACTAGCGGGTCCTACAATGAGCAGTTCTTC

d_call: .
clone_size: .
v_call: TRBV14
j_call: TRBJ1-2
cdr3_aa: CASSPKKGRTPYGYTF
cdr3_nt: TGTGCCAGCAGCCCCAAAAAGGGTCGGACCCCCTATGGCTACACCTTC

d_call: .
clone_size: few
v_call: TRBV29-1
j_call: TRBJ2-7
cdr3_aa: CSYQRATYEQYF
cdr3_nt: TGCAGTTACCAAAGGGCGACCTACGAGCAGTACTTC

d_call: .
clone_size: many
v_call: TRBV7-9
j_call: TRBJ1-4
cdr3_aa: CASSLDVGATNEKLFF
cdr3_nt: TGTGCCAGCAGCTTAGACGTGGGTGCAACTAATGAAAAACTGTTTTTT

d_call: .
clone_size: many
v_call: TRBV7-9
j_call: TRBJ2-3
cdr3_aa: CASSSGISTDTQYF
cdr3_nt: TGTGCCAGCAGCTCCGGGATTTCCACAGATACGCAGTATTTT

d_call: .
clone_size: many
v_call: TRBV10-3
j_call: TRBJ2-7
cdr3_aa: CAIRRLIDSYEQYF
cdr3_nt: TGTGCCATCAGGAGACTCATCGACTCCTACGAGCAGTACTTC

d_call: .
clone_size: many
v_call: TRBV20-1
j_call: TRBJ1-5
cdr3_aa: CSAFGRKGLNQPQHF
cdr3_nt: TGCAGTGCTTTTGGACGCAAAGGGCTCAATCAGCCCCAGCATTTT

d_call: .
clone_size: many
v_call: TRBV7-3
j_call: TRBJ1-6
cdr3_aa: CASSFGREKNSPLHF
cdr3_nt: TGTGCCAGCAGCTTTGGCAGGGAGAAAAATTCACCCCTCCACTTT

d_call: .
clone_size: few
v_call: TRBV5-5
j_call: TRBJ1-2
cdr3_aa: CASSPYWAGYGYTF
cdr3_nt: TGTGCCAGCAGCCCTTATTGGGCTGGGTATGGCTACACCTTC

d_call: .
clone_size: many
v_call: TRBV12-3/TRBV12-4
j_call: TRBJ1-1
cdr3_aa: CASAYGGVTEAFF
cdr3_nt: TGTGCCAGCGCTTACGGTGGGGTCACTGAAGCTTTCTTT

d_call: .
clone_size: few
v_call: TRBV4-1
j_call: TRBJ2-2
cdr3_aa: CASSQVKVMAPAGELFF
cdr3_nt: TGCGCCAGCAGCCAAGTAAAGGTTATGGCCCCGGCCGGGGAGCTGTTTTTT